This note documents a single T cell receptor beta chain sequence. This sample was taken from a study of blood T cell repertoires in COVID-19. As for the study in general: Acute-phase and convalescent COVID-19 samples originated in the United States, Italy and Spain.

CDR1 is SGDLS and CDR2 is YYNGEE in the germline V gene. V was clipped by 2 bases and J by 0 bases, with 9 bases between them. This CDR3 region has 15 residues. Original data processing: For nucleated cells, counts were estimated from reference gene primer amplification. Measured with immunoSEQ multiplex PCR; TCRdb has only the in-frame clones, and not every one. The D gene and trimming were derived from the DNA, and the V and J assignments and clone size from that table. Among approximately 170,000 clones listed, 88% were seen once. The TCR was taken from a man aged 55 to 70 with acute or convalescent COVID-19. Specimen: peripheral blood. The chain couples TRBV9 to TRBJ2-1; possible D gene TRBD2, 6 bases. For the CDR3, the DNA is TGTGCCAGCAGCGTCGGGGGTAACTCCTACAATGAGCAGTTCTTC. It encodes CASSVGGNSYNEQFF.